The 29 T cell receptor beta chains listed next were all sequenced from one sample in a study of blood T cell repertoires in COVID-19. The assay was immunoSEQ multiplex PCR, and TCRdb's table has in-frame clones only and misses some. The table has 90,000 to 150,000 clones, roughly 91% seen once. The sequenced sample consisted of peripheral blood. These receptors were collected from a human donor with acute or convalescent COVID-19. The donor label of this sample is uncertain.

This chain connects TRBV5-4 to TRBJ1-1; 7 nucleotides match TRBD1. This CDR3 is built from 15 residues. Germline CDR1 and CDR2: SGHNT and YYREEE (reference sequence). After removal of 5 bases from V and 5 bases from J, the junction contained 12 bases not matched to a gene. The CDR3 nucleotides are TGTGCCAGCAGGCCATCGACAGGGCTAGCTACTGAAGCTTTCTTT. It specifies CASRPSTGLATEAFF.

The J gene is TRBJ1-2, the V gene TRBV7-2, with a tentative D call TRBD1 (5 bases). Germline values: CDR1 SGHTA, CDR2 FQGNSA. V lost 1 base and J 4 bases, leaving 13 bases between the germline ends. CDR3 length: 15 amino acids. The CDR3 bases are TGTGCCAGCAGCTTAGATCGCACGGGGGGCTATGGCTACACCTTC. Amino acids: CASSLDRTGGYGYTF.

The CDR3 bases are TGTGCCAGCAGCTCCCAGGGGTATCTAACAGAGAACACTGAAGCTTTCTTT. It specifies CASSSQGYLTENTEAFF. V is TRBV13 and J is TRBJ1-1; perhaps TRBD1 as D (6 bases). CDR3 length equals 17 residues. The V gene lost 4 bases and the J gene lost 1 base, with 19 bases spanning the gap. CDR1 and CDR2 (germline): PRHDT, FYEKMQ (reference sequence). Using reference TRBV13 and TRBJ1-1 for the parts outside the CDR3, the full variable domain is AAGVIQSPRHLIKEKRETATLKCYPIPRHDTVYWYQQGPGQDPQFLISFYEKMQSDKGSIPDRFSAQQFSDYHSELNMSSLELGDSALYFCASSSQGYLTENTEAFFGQGTRLTVV.

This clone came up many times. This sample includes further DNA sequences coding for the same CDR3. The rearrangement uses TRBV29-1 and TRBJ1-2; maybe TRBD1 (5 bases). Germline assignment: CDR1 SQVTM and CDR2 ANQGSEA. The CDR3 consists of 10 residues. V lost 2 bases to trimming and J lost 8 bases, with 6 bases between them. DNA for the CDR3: TGCAGCGTTGAAACAGGAGGCTACACCTTC. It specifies CSVETGGYTF.

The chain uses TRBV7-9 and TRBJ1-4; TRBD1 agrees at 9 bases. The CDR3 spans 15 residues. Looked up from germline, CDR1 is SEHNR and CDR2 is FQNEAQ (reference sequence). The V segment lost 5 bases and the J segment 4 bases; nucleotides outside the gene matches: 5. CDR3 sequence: CASSDPGQGNEKLFF. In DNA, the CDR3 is TGTGCCAGCAGCGACCCGGGACAGGGTAATGAAAAACTGTTTTTT.

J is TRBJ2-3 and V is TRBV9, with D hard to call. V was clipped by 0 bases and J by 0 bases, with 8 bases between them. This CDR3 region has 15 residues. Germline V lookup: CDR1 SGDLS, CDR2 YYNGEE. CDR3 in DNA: TGTGCCAGCAGCGTAGGACTCACAAGCACAGATACGCAGTATTTT. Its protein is CASSVGLTSTDTQYF.

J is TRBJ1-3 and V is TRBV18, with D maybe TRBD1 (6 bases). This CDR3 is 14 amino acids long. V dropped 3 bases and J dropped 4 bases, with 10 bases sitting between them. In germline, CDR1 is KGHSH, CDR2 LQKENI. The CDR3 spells CASSPTQGGNTIYF. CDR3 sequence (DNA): TGTGCCAGCTCACCGACGCAGGGGGGAAACACCATATATTTT.

The CDR3 is CASSLRGTASTFYGYTF. The CDR3 coding sequence is TGTGCCAGCAGCTTAAGGGGGACAGCTTCTACTTTTTATGGCTACACCTTC. The V call is TRBV7-2, the J call TRBJ1-2; 7 positions agree with TRBD1. The ends lost 2 bases at V and 5 bases at J; junction bases unmatched: 14. Germline-derived CDR1 and CDR2 are SGHTA and FQGNSA. This CDR3 comprises 17 residues.

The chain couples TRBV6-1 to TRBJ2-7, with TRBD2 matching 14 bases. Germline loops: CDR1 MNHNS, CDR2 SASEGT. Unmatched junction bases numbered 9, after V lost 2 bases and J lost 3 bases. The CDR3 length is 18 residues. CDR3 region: CASSEWGLAGEGVYEQYF. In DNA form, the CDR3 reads TGTGCCAGCAGTGAATGGGGACTAGCGGGAGAAGGCGTCTACGAGCAGTACTTC.

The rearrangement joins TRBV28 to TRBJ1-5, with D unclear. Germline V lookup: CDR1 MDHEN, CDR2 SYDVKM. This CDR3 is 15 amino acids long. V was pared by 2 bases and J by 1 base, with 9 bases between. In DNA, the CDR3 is TGTGCCAGCAGTTTAGGGCCAAGAAGCAATCAGCCCCAGCATTTT. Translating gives CASSLGPRSNQPQHF.

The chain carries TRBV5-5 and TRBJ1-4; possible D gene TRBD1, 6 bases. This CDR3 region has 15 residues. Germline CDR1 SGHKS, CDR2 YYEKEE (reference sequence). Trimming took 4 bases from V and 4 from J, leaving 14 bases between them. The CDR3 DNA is TGTGCCAGCAGCCAATCAGGGGCCTTTAATGAAAAACTGTTTTTT. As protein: CASSQSGAFNEKLFF.

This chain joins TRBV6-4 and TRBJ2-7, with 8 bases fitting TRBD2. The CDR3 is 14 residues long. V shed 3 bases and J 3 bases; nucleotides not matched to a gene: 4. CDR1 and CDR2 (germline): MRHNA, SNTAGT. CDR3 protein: CASSEGRGVYEQYF. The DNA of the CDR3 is TGTGCCAGCAGTGAAGGGCGGGGGGTCTACGAGCAGTACTTC.

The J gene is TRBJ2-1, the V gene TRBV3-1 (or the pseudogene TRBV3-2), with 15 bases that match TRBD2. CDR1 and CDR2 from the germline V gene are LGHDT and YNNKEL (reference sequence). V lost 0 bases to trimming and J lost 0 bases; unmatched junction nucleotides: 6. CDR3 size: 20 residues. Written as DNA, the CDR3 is TGTGCCAGCAGCCAAGATCGGGGACTAGCGGGAGGTAGCTCCTACAATGAGCAGTTCTTC. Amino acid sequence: CASSQDRGLAGGSSYNEQFF.

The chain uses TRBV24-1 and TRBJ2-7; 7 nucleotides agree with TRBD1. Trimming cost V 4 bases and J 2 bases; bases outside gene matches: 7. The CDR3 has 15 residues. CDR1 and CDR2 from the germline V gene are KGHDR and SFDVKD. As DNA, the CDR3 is TGTGCCACCAGTGACCCCGGGACAGCCCCCTACGAGCAGTACTTC. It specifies CATSDPGTAPYEQYF.

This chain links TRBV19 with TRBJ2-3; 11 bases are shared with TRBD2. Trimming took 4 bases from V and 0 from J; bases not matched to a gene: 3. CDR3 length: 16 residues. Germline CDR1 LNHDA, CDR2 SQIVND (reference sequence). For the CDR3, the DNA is TGTGCCAGTAGTACCCGACTAGCGGGAAGCACAGATACGCAGTATTTT. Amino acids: CASSTRLAGSTDTQYF.

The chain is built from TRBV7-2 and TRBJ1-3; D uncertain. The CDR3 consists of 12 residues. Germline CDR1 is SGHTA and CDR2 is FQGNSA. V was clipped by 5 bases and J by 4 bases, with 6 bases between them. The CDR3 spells CASSQYGNTIYF. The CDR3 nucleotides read TGTGCCAGCAGCCAGTACGGAAACACCATATATTTT. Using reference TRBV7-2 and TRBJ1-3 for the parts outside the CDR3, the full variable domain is GAGVSQSPSNKVTEKGKDVELRCDPISGHTALYWYRQSLGQGLEFLIYFQGNSAPDKSGLPSDRFSAERTGGSVSTLTIQRTQQEDSAVYLCASSQYGNTIYFGEGSWLTVV.

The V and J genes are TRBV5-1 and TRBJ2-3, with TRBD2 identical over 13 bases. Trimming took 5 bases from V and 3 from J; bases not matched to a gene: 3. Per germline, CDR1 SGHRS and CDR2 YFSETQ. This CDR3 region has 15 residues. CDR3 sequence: CASRRLAGGTDTQYF. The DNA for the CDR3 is TGCGCCAGCAGGAGACTAGCGGGAGGTACAGATACGCAGTATTTT. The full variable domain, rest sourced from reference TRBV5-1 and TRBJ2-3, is KAGVTQTPRYLIKTRGQQVTLSCSPISGHRSVSWYQQTPGQGLQFLFEYFSETQRNKGNFPGRFSGRQFSNSRSEMNVSTLELGDSALYLCASRRLAGGTDTQYFGPGTRLTVL.

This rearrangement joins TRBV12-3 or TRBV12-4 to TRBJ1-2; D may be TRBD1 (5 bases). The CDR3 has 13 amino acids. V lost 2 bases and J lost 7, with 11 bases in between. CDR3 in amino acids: CASSLNLRGGYTF. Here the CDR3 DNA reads TGTGCCAGCAGTTTAAATCTAAGGGGTGGCTACACCTTC.

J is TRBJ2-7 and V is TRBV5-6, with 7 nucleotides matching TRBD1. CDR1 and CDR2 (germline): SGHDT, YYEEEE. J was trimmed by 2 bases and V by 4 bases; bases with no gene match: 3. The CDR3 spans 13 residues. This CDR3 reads CASSQGQTYEQYF. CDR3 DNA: TGTGCCAGCAGCCAGGGACAGACCTACGAGCAGTACTTC.

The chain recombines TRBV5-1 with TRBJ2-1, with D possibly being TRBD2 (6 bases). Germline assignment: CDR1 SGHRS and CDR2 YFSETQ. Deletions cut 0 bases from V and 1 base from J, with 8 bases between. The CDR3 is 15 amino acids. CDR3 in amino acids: CASSLAGRSYNEQFF. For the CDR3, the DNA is TGCGCCAGCAGCTTGGCCGGGAGATCCTACAATGAGCAGTTCTTC.

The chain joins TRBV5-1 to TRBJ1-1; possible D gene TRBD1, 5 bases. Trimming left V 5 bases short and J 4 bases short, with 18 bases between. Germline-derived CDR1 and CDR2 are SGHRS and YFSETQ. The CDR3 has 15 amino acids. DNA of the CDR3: TGCGCCAGCAGATTCGGGGGAGGTGAGAGCACTGAAGCTTTCTTT. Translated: CASRFGGGESTEAFF. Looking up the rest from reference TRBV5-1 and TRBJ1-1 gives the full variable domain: KAGVTQTPRYLIKTRGQQVTLSCSPISGHRSVSWYQQTPGQGLQFLFEYFSETQRNKGNFPGRFSGRQFSNSRSEMNVSTLELGDSALYLCASRFGGGESTEAFFGQGTRLTVV.

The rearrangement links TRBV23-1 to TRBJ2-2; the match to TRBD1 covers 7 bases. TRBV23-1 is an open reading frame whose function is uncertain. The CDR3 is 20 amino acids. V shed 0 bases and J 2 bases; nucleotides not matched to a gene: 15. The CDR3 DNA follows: TGCGCCAGCAGTCAATCGCCCGGGACAGCCAGGATTAAAAACACCGGGGAGCTGTTTTTT. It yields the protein CASSQSPGTARIKNTGELFF.

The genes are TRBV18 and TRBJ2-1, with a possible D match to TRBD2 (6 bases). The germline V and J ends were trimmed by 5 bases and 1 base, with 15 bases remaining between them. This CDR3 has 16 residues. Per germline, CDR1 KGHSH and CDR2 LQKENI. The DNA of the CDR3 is TGTGCCAGCTCAAGTTCGGGAGCTGGTTCCTACAATGAGCAGTTCTTC. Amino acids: CASSSSGAGSYNEQFF.

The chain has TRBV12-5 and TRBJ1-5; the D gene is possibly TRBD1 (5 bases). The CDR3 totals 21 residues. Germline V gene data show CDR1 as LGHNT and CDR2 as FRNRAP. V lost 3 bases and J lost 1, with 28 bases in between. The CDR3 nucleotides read TGTGCTAGTGGTTTTTTTCGAATTATTGACAGATCGTTGGGGAGCAATCAGCCCCAGCATTTT. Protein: CASGFFRIIDRSLGSNQPQHF.

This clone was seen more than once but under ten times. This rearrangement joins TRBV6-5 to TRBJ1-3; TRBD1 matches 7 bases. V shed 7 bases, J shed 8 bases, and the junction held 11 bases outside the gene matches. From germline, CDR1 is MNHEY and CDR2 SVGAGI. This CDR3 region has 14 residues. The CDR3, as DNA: TGTGCCAGCAAGCTCCAGGGGGGAATAGACACCATATATTTT. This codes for CASKLQGGIDTIYF.

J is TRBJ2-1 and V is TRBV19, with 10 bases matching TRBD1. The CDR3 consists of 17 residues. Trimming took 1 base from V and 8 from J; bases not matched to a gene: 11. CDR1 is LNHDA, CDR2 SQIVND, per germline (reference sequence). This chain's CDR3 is CASSIGGGTGVAYEQFF. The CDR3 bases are TGTGCCAGTAGTATAGGTGGGGGGACAGGGGTAGCATATGAGCAGTTCTTC.

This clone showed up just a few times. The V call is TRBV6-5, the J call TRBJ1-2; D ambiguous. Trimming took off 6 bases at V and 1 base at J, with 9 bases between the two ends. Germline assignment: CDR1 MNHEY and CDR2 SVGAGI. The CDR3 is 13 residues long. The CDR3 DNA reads TGTGCCAGCAGGCGGGAGATTAACTATGGCTACACCTTC. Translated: CASRREINYGYTF.

The CDR3 spells CASSQDGTGPEKLFF. Here the CDR3 DNA reads TGTGCCAGCAGCCAAGATGGGACAGGGCCTGAAAAACTGTTTTTT. The rearrangement uses TRBV4-2 and TRBJ1-4, with 9 bases lining up with TRBD1. V lost 0 bases and J lost 7; bases outside the gene matches: 3. CDR1 and CDR2 (germline): LGHNA, YNFKEQ. The CDR3 loop spans 15 amino acids.

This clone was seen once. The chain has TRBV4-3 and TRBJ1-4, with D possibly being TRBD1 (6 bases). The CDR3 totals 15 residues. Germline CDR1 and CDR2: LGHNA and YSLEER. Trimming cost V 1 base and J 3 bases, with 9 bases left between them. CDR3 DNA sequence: TGCGCCAGCAGCCAAGCGGACAGCTCTAATGAAAAACTGTTTTTT. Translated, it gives CASSQADSSNEKLFF.